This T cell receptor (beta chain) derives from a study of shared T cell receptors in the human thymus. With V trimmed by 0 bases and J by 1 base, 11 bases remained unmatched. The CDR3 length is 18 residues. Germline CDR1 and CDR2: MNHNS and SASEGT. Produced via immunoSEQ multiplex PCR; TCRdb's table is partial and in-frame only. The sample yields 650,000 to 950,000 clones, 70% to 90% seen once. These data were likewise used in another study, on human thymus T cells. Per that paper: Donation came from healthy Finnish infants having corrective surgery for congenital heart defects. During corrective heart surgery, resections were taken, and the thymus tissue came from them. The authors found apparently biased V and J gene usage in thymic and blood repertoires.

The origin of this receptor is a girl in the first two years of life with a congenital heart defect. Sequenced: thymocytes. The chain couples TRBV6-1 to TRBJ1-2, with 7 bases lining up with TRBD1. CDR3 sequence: CASSEALRLRDSNYGYTF. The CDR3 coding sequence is TGTGCCAGCAGTGAAGCGCTTAGGTTGCGGGACAGTAACTATGGCTACACCTTC.